Sequencing of this T cell receptor (beta chain) was carried out in a study of blood T cell repertoires in COVID-19. This clone appeared once. Using immunoSEQ multiplex PCR, the repertoire was profiled, and TCRdb retains in-frame clones only, with some absent. The data contain some 77,000 clones, around 85% of them seen just once; the ten biggest clones take up approximately 8%. The CDR3 is 15 residues long. Trimming stripped 8 bases from V and 5 bases from J, with 19 bases between. CDR1 MNHEY and CDR2 SVGAGI come from the germline V gene. This TCR was recovered from a man aged 30 to 39 with acute or convalescent COVID-19. Sequencing used peripheral blood. The chain carries TRBV6-5 and TRBJ1-3; no firm D call. Here the CDR3 reads CASLASGIDRNTIYF. The CDR3 bases are TGTGCCAGCTTGGCCTCGGGAATTGACCGAAACACCATATATTTT.